The 10 T cell receptor beta chains below come from one sample, sequenced in a study of blood T cell repertoires in COVID-19. Produced via immunoSEQ multiplex PCR; TCRdb's table is partial and in-frame only. This table has about 190,000 clones, 70% to 85% appearing once. Sequencing was done on a sample of PBMCs or T cells enriched from blood (not recorded which). The receptor source for this set is a woman in her twenties or thirties who had recovered from COVID-19.

Written as DNA, the CDR3 is TGCGCCAGCAGCTTGGCCCTAGCGGGGGGCCAAGAGACCCAGTACTTC. Translation gives CASSLALAGGQETQYF. This chain links TRBV5-1 with TRBJ2-5; 11 bases match TRBD2. V shed 0 bases, J shed 1 base, and the junction held 2 bases outside the gene matches. Germline V gene sequence: CDR1 SGHRS, CDR2 YFSETQ. The CDR3 runs to 16 residues.

This sequence joins TRBV7-8 and TRBJ1-2, with TRBD1 identical over 8 bases. The CDR3 is made up of 17 amino acids. V lost 5 bases to trimming and J lost 2 bases; unmatched junction nucleotides: 13. Germline V gene lookup returns CDR1 SGHVS and CDR2 FQNEAQ. CDR3 sequence: CASSIFGQGQYNYGYTF. CDR3 bases: TGTGCCAGCAGCATATTCGGACAGGGCCAATACAACTATGGCTACACCTTC.

The chain links TRBV7-2 to TRBJ2-7; the D gene is possibly TRBD1 (5 bases). The CDR3 length is 13 residues. Germline CDR1 is SGHTA and CDR2 is FQGNSA. V was shortened by 5 bases and J by 3 bases, with 11 bases between the two germline ends. The chain's CDR3 is CASSLSRDYEQYF. Here the CDR3 DNA reads TGTGCCAGCAGCCTCAGCAGGGACTACGAGCAGTACTTC. Full variable domain (remainder filled in from reference TRBV7-2 and TRBJ2-7): GAGVSQSPSNKVTEKGKDVELRCDPISGHTALYWYRQSLGQGLEFLIYFQGNSAPDKSGLPSDRFSAERTGGSVSTLTIQRTQQEDSAVYLCASSLSRDYEQYFGPGTRLTVT.

The chain is built from TRBV7-2 and TRBJ2-1; possibly TRBD2 for D (6 bases). The CDR3 has 15 residues. V gave up 7 bases and J gave up 12 bases, with 25 bases separating them. CDR1 SGHTA and CDR2 FQGNSA come from the germline V gene. CDR3 amino acids: CASNTGRSPGGLQFF. For the CDR3, the DNA is TGTGCCAGCAACACCGGTCGTTCCCCTGGGGGGTTGCAGTTCTTC.

The chain combines TRBV27 with TRBJ2-4; perhaps D is TRBD1 or TRBD2 (7 bases each). Germline lookup yields CDR1 MNHEY and CDR2 SMNVEV (reference sequence). There are 14 residues in the CDR3. CDR3: CGREGARAKNIQYF. The CDR3 DNA is TGTGGCAGGGAGGGGGCCCGGGCCAAAAACATTCAGTACTTC.

This rearrangement joins TRBV3-1 (or the pseudogene TRBV3-2) to TRBJ2-1, with D maybe TRBD1 (5 bases). Trimming removed 3 bases at V and 5 bases at J, with 11 bases between. This CDR3 spans 14 amino acids. Germline V lookup: CDR1 LGHDT, CDR2 YNNKEL (reference sequence). The DNA for the CDR3 is TGTGCCAGCAGCCAGACGGACATACACAATGAGCAGTTCTTC. Its translation is CASSQTDIHNEQFF.

This chain links TRBV7-2 with TRBJ2-3, with a weak D call TRBD2 (6 bases). The V and J ends lost 3 bases and 4 bases respectively, with 14 bases between them. Germline loops: CDR1 SGHTA, CDR2 FQGNSA. The CDR3 has 15 amino acids. CDR3 coding DNA: TGTGCCAGCAGCTTGGGCGGGGCCTTCTCAGATACGCAGTATTTT. It yields the protein CASSLGGAFSDTQYF.

This clone appeared once. V usage is TRBV27 and J usage is TRBJ1-5, with 10 nucleotides matching TRBD1. The CDR3 runs 15 residues. From germline, CDR1 is MNHEY and CDR2 SMNVEV (reference sequence). J lost 3 bases, V lost 5 bases, and 4 bases had no gene match. DNA for the CDR3: TGTGCCAGCAGTGCCCGACAGGGGGCCAATCAGCCCCAGCATTTT. Encoded protein: CASSARQGANQPQHF.

The chain combines TRBV5-1 with TRBJ1-5, with D hard to call. The CDR3 has 14 amino acids. With 0 bases removed from V and 4 bases from J, the gap between germline ends came to 8 bases. CDR1 SGHRS and CDR2 YFSETQ come from the germline V gene. The CDR3 DNA reads as TGCGCCAGCAGCTTGGATAGCGGAAATCAGCCCCAGCATTTT. Translation: CASSLDSGNQPQHF.

The chain carries TRBV7-3 and TRBJ2-6, with D maybe TRBD2 (5 bases). V lost 3 bases and J 4 bases, leaving 19 bases between the germline ends. The CDR3 has 18 amino acids. The V gene's germline CDR1 is SGHTA and CDR2 FQGTGA. DNA for the CDR3: TGTGCCAGCAGCTTCAAAAAGGCTAGCAGTGCGGGGGCCAACGTCCTGACTTTC. It encodes CASSFKKASSAGANVLTF.